These 25 T cell receptor beta chains came from one sample sequenced in a study of vaccination and CD4 T cells after COVID-19. Cultured CD4+ T cells had their DNA profiled by the Oncomine TCR Beta short-read assay. TCRdb used MiXCR to reprocess the PCR reads, holding one entry per CDR3 protein. The sample has approximately 11,000 distinct CDR3 sequences, 60% to 80% seen once. Documented treatment: approximately nine-day PBMC culture with coronavirus spike peptide pools or control peptides (ViraFEST assay). Antigens of these TCRs are unknown. Material: CD4+ T cells from blood, cultured in vitro. The receptors originated from a human donor who had recovered from COVID-19.

This clonotype was observed once. The chain couples TRBV11-2 to TRBJ1-6, with D unresolved. CDR3 size: 14 residues. The V gene lost 1 base and the J gene lost 5 bases, with 6 bases spanning the gap. CDR1 SGHAT and CDR2 FQNNGV come from the germline V gene. The CDR3 DNA reads TGTGCCAGCAGCTTAGTTCAGAATAATTCACCCCTCCACTTT. Protein sequence: CASSLVQNNSPLHF.

This chain links TRBV21-1 with TRBJ2-3; TRBD1 is taken as the D call from the table, unchecked against the DNA. TRBV21-1 is assigned pseudogene status. The CDR3 has 15 residues. CDR3 DNA: TGTGCACACTACTTCCTCGTCCCCGGGGCAGATACGCAGTATTTT. Its protein is CAHYFLVPGADTQYF.

CDR3 amino acids: CASRGDTHTGELFF. In nucleotides, the CDR3 is TGTGCCAGCAGGGGGGACACACACACCGGGGAGCTGTTTTTT. The gene calls are TRBV6-1 and TRBJ2-2; D possibly corresponds to TRBD1 (6 bases). This CDR3 spans 14 amino acids. Trimming left V 6 bases short and J 3 bases short, with 11 bases between. Per the germline V gene, CDR1 is MNHNS and CDR2 is SASEGT.

The V gene is TRBV7-2, the J gene TRBJ1-5; the D gene is possibly TRBD1 (6 bases). Trimming removed 2 bases from V and 4 bases from J, with 15 bases in between. CDR1 is SGHTA and CDR2 is FQGNSA in the germline V gene. The CDR3 consists of 16 residues. CDR3: CASSLLGGRINQPQHF. CDR3 sequence (DNA): TGTGCCAGCAGCTTACTCGGGGGGCGCATAAATCAGCCCCAGCATTTT.

V gene TRBV30 combines with J gene TRBJ2-7, with 7 bases identical to TRBD2. The CDR3 is 13 residues long. From germline, CDR1 is GTSNPN and CDR2 SVGIG (reference sequence). The CDR3: CALGRDGAYEQYF. CDR3 nucleotide sequence: TGTGCGTTAGGGAGGGACGGGGCCTACGAGCAGTACTTC.

This clonotype was seen a handful of times. V gene TRBV6-2 or TRBV6-3 combines with J gene TRBJ2-1; TRBD2 agrees at 7 bases. V trimming: 5 bases; J trimming: 4 bases; junction bases outside the gene matches: 5. CDR1 is MNHEY and CDR2 is SVGEGT in the germline V gene. The CDR3 sequence is 14 residues long. The CDR3 bases are TGTGCCAGCAGTCCCCGGCGGGAGTACAATGAGCAGTTCTTC. Translating gives CASSPRREYNEQFF.

The chain is built from TRBV19 and TRBJ1-1, with a tentative D call TRBD1 (5 bases). The CDR3 loop spans 12 amino acids. Germline values: CDR1 LNHDA, CDR2 SQIVND (reference sequence). V shed 6 bases and J shed 10 bases, with 15 bases lying between them. The CDR3 sequence: CASSHRAQGAFF. CDR3 coding DNA: TGTGCCAGTAGCCATAGGGCCCAGGGAGCTTTCTTT.

The rearrangement links TRBV7-2 to TRBJ1-1; D call uncertain. Trimming took off 5 bases at V and 0 bases at J, with 13 bases between the two ends. This CDR3 is built from 15 residues. Germline loops: CDR1 SGHTA, CDR2 FQGNSA. CDR3 residues: CASSPGLWMNTEAFF. CDR3 in DNA: TGTGCCAGCAGCCCCGGTTTGTGGATGAACACTGAAGCTTTCTTT.

This clonotype has more than one count but fewer than ten. J is TRBJ1-2 and V is TRBV15; no clear D. Germline V lookup: CDR1 LNHNV, CDR2 YYDKDF (reference sequence). Trimming took off 4 bases at V and 4 bases at J, with 10 bases between the two ends. This CDR3 is 13 amino acids long. The CDR3 spells CATSIGRSYGYTF. For the CDR3, the DNA is TGTGCCACCAGCATAGGGAGGAGCTATGGCTACACCTTC.

The gene calls are TRBV6-1 and TRBJ2-5, with D possibly called TRBD1 or TRBD2 (5 bases each). Trimming took off 6 bases at V and 1 base at J, with 12 bases between the two ends. The germline gives CDR1 MNHNS, CDR2 SASEGT. This CDR3 has 14 amino acids. The CDR3 sequence is CASSWGRSQETQYF. The CDR3 bases are TGTGCCAGCAGCTGGGGACGGAGCCAAGAGACCCAGTACTTC.

Regarding this clonotype: Germline and junction disagree at one end, which may indicate a read error. The V gene is TRBV7-7, the J gene TRBJ2-5; the D gene is possibly TRBD2 (5 bases). The germline CDR1 and CDR2 sequences are SSHAT and FNYEAQ (reference sequence). This CDR3 spans 15 amino acids. CDR3 sequence reads: CASSLAPPTSGTQYF. CDR3 DNA: TGTGCTAGCAGCTTAGCGCCCCCAACATCGGGGACCCAGTACTTC.

The chain is built from TRBV28 and TRBJ1-5, with D possibly TRBD1 on 6 matching bases. CDR3 length: 13 residues. V was trimmed by 3 bases and J by 7 bases, leaving 10 bases between them. Germline V lookup: CDR1 MDHEN, CDR2 SYDVKM. The CDR3 DNA sequence: TGTGCCAGCAGTTTCAGGGGTTACCAGCCCCAGCATTTT. Amino acid sequence: CASSFRGYQPQHF.

The V and J genes are TRBV11-2 and TRBJ2-5; D possibly corresponds to TRBD1 (5 bases). Deletions cut 4 bases from V and 5 bases from J, with 14 bases between. This CDR3 region has 14 residues. Germline assignment: CDR1 SGHAT and CDR2 FQNNGV. The chain's CDR3 is CASSSPARVETQYF. The CDR3 nucleotides are TGTGCCAGCAGCTCCCCCGCCAGGGTTGAGACCCAGTACTTC. Full variable domain (rest looked up from reference TRBV11-2 and TRBJ2-5): EAGVAQSPRYKIIEKRQSVAFWCNPISGHATLYWYQQILGQGPKLLIQFQNNGVVDDSQLPKDRFSAERLKGVDSTLKIQPAKLEDSAVYLCASSSPARVETQYFGPGTRLLVL.

The chain is built from TRBV28 and TRBJ2-7, with TRBD2 matching over 12 bases. The germline CDR1 and CDR2 sequences are MDHEN and SYDVKM. The junction had 6 bases not matched to a gene; V was cut back by 7 bases and J by 2 bases. The CDR3 totals 15 residues. As DNA, the CDR3 is TGTGCCAGCATTAACGGACTAGCGGGACCCTACGAGCAGTACTTC. It codes for CASINGLAGPYEQYF.

This chain joins TRBV27 and TRBJ1-1; D not resolved. The CDR3 covers 18 residues. Between the trimmed V and J ends, which lost 5 bases and 1 base, there was a span of 23 bases. Looked up from germline, CDR1 is MNHEY and CDR2 is SMNVEV (reference sequence). The CDR3 here is CASSLLGPSGPSNTEAFF. The CDR3 DNA sequence: TGTGCCAGCAGTCTCCTCGGGCCCTCTGGGCCATCGAACACTGAAGCTTTCTTT.

In its sample, this clonotype was seen once. J is TRBJ2-1 and V is TRBV20-1; D call uncertain. Germline CDR1 reads DFQATT; CDR2 reads SNEGSKA (reference sequence). The V and J ends lost 0 bases and 6 bases respectively, with 6 bases between them. The CDR3 covers 12 residues. CDR3 in amino acids: CSAREGSNEQFF. CDR3 nucleotides: TGCAGTGCTAGAGAGGGTAGCAATGAGCAGTTCTTC.

Only a few counts were recorded for this clonotype. The rearrangement uses TRBV20-1 and TRBJ1-5, with D unclear. CDR1 and CDR2 from the germline V gene are DFQATT and SNEGSKA (reference sequence). The CDR3 loop spans 16 amino acids. Trimming removed 6 bases at V and 1 base at J, with 19 bases between. The CDR3 here is CSAAAQPGISNQPQHF. The CDR3 DNA is TGCAGTGCCGCAGCACAGCCTGGGATAAGCAATCAGCCCCAGCATTTT.

The chain combines TRBV20-1 with TRBJ2-7, with D possibly called TRBD1 or TRBD2 (5 bases each). There are 15 residues in the CDR3. Deletions cut 8 bases from V and 0 bases from J, with 20 bases between. The germline V gene encodes CDR1 DFQATT and CDR2 SNEGSKA (reference sequence). In DNA, the CDR3 is TGCAGTCCTAACTCGGGGACGTCAAGCTCCTACGAGCAGTACTTC. It translates to CSPNSGTSSSYEQYF.

The V gene is TRBV6-2 or TRBV6-3, the J gene TRBJ1-2; the D gene is possibly TRBD1 (6 bases). Germline V gene lookup returns CDR1 MNHEY and CDR2 SVGEGT. The CDR3 spans 15 residues. Deletions cut 2 bases from V and 4 bases from J, with 14 bases between. CDR3 protein: CASSYGQSSVYGYTF. CDR3 bases: TGTGCCAGCAGTTACGGACAGTCATCTGTCTATGGCTACACCTTC.

The chain uses TRBV7-8 and TRBJ1-2, with D unclear. Per the germline V gene, CDR1 is SGHVS and CDR2 is FQNEAQ. The CDR3 covers 14 residues. V was pared by 2 bases and J by 4 bases, with 11 bases between. The CDR3 protein is CASSLLGWGYGYTF. The CDR3 DNA reads TGTGCCAGCAGCTTATTAGGCTGGGGCTATGGCTACACCTTC.

This clonotype was counted a single time. V is TRBV28 and J is TRBJ1-1; TRBD1 is a possible D gene (5 bases). Trimming cost V 2 bases and J 2 bases, with 9 bases left between them. CDR1 is MDHEN, CDR2 SYDVKM, per germline. CDR3 length: 14 residues. The CDR3 is CASSLRGVNTEAFF. The CDR3 DNA reads TGTGCCAGCAGTTTACGGGGGGTCAACACTGAAGCTTTCTTT.

This clonotype was observed a few times. The CDR3 is CSARKTSGRGAGELFF. CDR3 nucleotide sequence: TGCAGTGCTAGGAAGACTAGCGGGAGAGGTGCCGGGGAGCTGTTTTTT. J is TRBJ2-2 and V is TRBV20-1, with 12 bases aligning to TRBD2. Germline V gene sequence: CDR1 DFQATT, CDR2 SNEGSKA (reference sequence). V was clipped by 3 bases and J by 6 bases; unmatched bases: 8. The CDR3 runs to 16 residues.

This clonotype was recorded a few times. The chain joins TRBV20-1 to TRBJ1-5, with D maybe TRBD1 (5 bases). Trimming cost V 2 bases and J 9 bases, with 26 bases left between them. The CDR3 spans 17 residues. CDR1 is DFQATT and CDR2 is SNEGSKA in the germline V gene (reference sequence). This chain's CDR3 is CSARPNRDGPSAAPQHF. The CDR3 DNA is TGCAGTGCTAGACCCAATAGGGACGGACCCTCCGCGGCGCCCCAGCATTTT.

V gene TRBV20-1 combines with J gene TRBJ1-6, with D possibly TRBD1 on 6 matching bases. The CDR3 spans 15 residues. From germline, CDR1 is DFQATT and CDR2 SNEGSKA (reference sequence). The V and J ends lost 3 bases and 12 bases respectively, with 21 bases between them. CDR3 loop: CSASLRGGISLPLHF. CDR3 nucleotide sequence: TGCAGTGCTAGCCTCAGGGGAGGGATAAGTCTACCCCTCCACTTT.

A single count supports this clonotype. The V and J genes are TRBV20-1 and TRBJ1-5; D is uncertain. Germline CDR1 and CDR2: DFQATT and SNEGSKA (reference sequence). This CDR3 spans 14 amino acids. Trimming removed 0 bases at V and 4 bases at J, with 10 bases between. The CDR3 protein is CSARDARSNQPQHF. The CDR3 DNA reads as TGCAGTGCTAGAGATGCCAGGTCGAATCAGCCCCAGCATTTT.